These 26 T cell receptor beta chains came from one sample sequenced in a study of cytomegalovirus exposure and HLA in healthy donors. The PCR contained 60 Vbeta and 13 Jbeta primers. Repertoires were generated with immunoSEQ multiplex PCR, while TCRdb's copy carries only in-frame clones and drops some. This table lists about 170,000 clones. Sample: PBMCs. The receptors stem from a woman in her fifties or sixties in good health and CMV-seronegative.

This rearrangement joins TRBV11-2 to TRBJ1-1; D perhaps matches TRBD1 (6 bases). The V end was cut by 5 bases, the J end by 10 bases, with 23 bases between. CDR1 is SGHAT and CDR2 is FQNNGV in the germline V gene. The CDR3 is 15 residues long. This CDR3 is CASSRLSWGRGGAFF. The DNA for the CDR3 is TGTGCCAGCAGCCGACTAAGCTGGGGGCGGGGGGGAGCTTTCTTT.

The chain employs TRBV2 and TRBJ2-7, with a tentative D call TRBD1 (6 bases). CDR3 size: 12 residues. Germline CDR1 is SNHLY and CDR2 is FYNNEI. V was trimmed by 8 bases and J by 2 bases, leaving 10 bases between them. CDR3 sequence: CASVWDTYEQYF. CDR3 DNA: TGTGCCAGCGTCTGGGACACCTACGAGCAGTACTTC. Complete variable domain (other parts from reference TRBV2 and TRBJ2-7): EPEVTQTPSHQVTQMGQEVILRCVPISNHLYFYWYRQILGQKVEFLVSFYNNEISEKSEIFDDQFSVERPDGSNFTLKIRSTKLEDSAMYFCASVWDTYEQYFGPGTRLTVT.

The J gene is TRBJ2-2, the V gene TRBV5-4; D remains ambiguous. This CDR3 has 15 residues. Trimming took 2 bases from V and 1 from J, leaving 9 bases between them. The V gene's germline CDR1 is SGHNT and CDR2 YYREEE (reference sequence). This CDR3 is CASSFPTGNTGELFF. In DNA form, the CDR3 reads TGTGCCAGCAGCTTTCCGACGGGGAACACCGGGGAGCTGTTTTTT.

The chain is built from TRBV5-3 and TRBJ1-5; TRBD1 matches 9 bases. TRBV5-3 is identified as an open reading frame with a role that is uncertain. Trimming at V came to 2 bases and at J to 5 bases, leaving 2 bases not matched to a gene. The CDR3 spans 14 residues. Here the CDR3 reads CARSFDRGDQPQHF. The CDR3 DNA follows: TGTGCCAGAAGCTTTGACAGGGGGGATCAGCCCCAGCATTTT.

J is TRBJ2-2 and V is TRBV7-9; D may be TRBD2 (5 bases). CDR1 and CDR2 (germline): SEHNR, FQNEAQ (reference sequence). The CDR3 loop spans 16 amino acids. V was pared by 5 bases and J by 4 bases, with 17 bases between. The CDR3 here is CASSRIRGSTTGELFF. The CDR3 nucleotides are TGTGCCAGCAGCCGGATACGGGGTTCGACCACCGGGGAGCTGTTTTTT.

V and J are TRBV5-1 and TRBJ2-5, with 13 bases identical to TRBD2. TRBJ2-7 matches the DNA end more closely, so the J call is doubtful. The CDR3 loop spans 18 amino acids. The germline V gene encodes CDR1 SGHRS and CDR2 YFSETQ. The CDR3 loop reads CASSLGSGLAGASYEQYF. The CDR3 bases are TGCGCCAGCAGCTTGGGATCCGGACTAGCGGGGGCGTCCTACGAGCAGTACTTC.

The rearrangement links TRBV5-4 to TRBJ2-5, with D perhaps matching TRBD2 (6 bases). Germline CDR1 reads SGHNT; CDR2 reads YYREEE (reference sequence). V shed 4 bases and J shed 2 bases, with 6 bases lying between them. The CDR3 consists of 12 residues. CDR3 in amino acids: CASSGTQETQYF. The CDR3 DNA is TGTGCCAGCAGCGGGACTCAAGAGACCCAGTACTTC.

The chain employs TRBV6-5 and TRBJ2-7; TRBD1 agrees at 8 bases. Germline V gene sequence: CDR1 MNHEY, CDR2 SVGAGI. The V and J ends lost 4 bases and 0 bases, in that order; junction bases with no gene match: 2. The CDR3 contains 14 residues. In DNA form, the CDR3 reads TGTGCCAGCAGTTGGACAGGGAGCTCCTACGAGCAGTACTTC. It translates to CASSWTGSSYEQYF.

This sequence joins TRBV6-5 and TRBJ1-1, with 9 bases identical to TRBD1. CDR1 is MNHEY and CDR2 is SVGAGI in the germline V gene. Trimming at V came to 4 bases and at J to 4 bases, leaving 4 bases not matched to a gene. The CDR3 consists of 14 residues. Here the CDR3 DNA reads TGTGCCAGCAGTTTTAACAGGGGGCCCACTGAAGCTTTCTTT. This codes for CASSFNRGPTEAFF.

The chain couples TRBV2 to TRBJ1-6; 8 bases map to TRBD1. The CDR3 has 15 residues. V shed 5 bases and J 10 bases; nucleotides not matched to a gene: 10. The V gene's germline CDR1 is SNHLY and CDR2 FYNNEI. CDR3 DNA sequence: TGTGCCAGCAGTCTCGACAGGGGAGTATACTCACCCCTCCACTTT. It codes for CASSLDRGVYSPLHF.

The V call is TRBV11-2, the J call TRBJ1-5; the D is unclear. The CDR3 totals 13 residues. The germline V gene encodes CDR1 SGHAT and CDR2 FQNNGV. Trimming stripped 2 bases from V and 5 bases from J, with 7 bases between. The CDR3 here is CASSLFLDQPQHF. The CDR3 DNA reads TGTGCCAGCAGCTTATTCCTAGATCAGCCCCAGCATTTT.

The rearrangement joins TRBV7-8 to TRBJ1-3, with a tentative D call TRBD1 (5 bases). This CDR3 is 14 amino acids long. Trimming cost V 4 bases and J 7 bases, with 14 bases left between them. Per the germline V gene, CDR1 is SGHVS and CDR2 is FQNEAQ. The CDR3 nucleotides read TGTGCCAGCAGCTCAACCCGCTCAGGGAACACCATATATTTT. Translated: CASSSTRSGNTIYF.

Comment on this clone: The sample holds other DNA sequences that translate to the same CDR3. The genes are TRBV7-3 and TRBJ1-5, with no clear D. Germline V gene sequence: CDR1 SGHTA, CDR2 FQGTGA. Trimming shortened V by 3 bases and J by 5 bases, and 8 bases separated the two germline ends. The CDR3 totals 13 residues. The CDR3 is CASSLSRDQPQHF. DNA of the CDR3: TGTGCCAGCAGCTTGAGTCGAGATCAGCCCCAGCATTTT.

The rearrangement joins TRBV19 to TRBJ1-5; 11 bases are a match to TRBD1. After removal of 4 bases from V and 7 bases from J, the junction contained 9 bases not matched to a gene. Germline V gene lookup returns CDR1 LNHDA and CDR2 SQIVND (reference sequence). The CDR3 consists of 16 residues. CDR3 loop: CASSKGGQGGRQPQHF. DNA for the CDR3: TGTGCCAGTAGTAAGGGGGGACAGGGGGGACGACAGCCCCAGCATTTT.

V usage is TRBV6-1 and J usage is TRBJ1-1; D is ambiguous. CDR3 length: 14 residues. V lost 3 bases and J 0 bases, leaving 8 bases between the germline ends. Per the germline V gene, CDR1 is MNHNS and CDR2 is SASEGT. In DNA, the CDR3 is TGTGCCAGCAGTGAGGGCAATATGAACACTGAAGCTTTCTTT. The encoded protein is CASSEGNMNTEAFF.

This chain connects TRBV19 to TRBJ2-7; 7 nucleotides agree with TRBD1. CDR1 and CDR2 from the germline V gene are LNHDA and SQIVND (reference sequence). The V segment lost 5 bases and the J segment 3 bases; nucleotides outside the gene matches: 7. The length of the CDR3 is 14 residues. As DNA, the CDR3 is TGTGCCAGTAGTTCCCGACAGGGTCGCTACGAGCAGTACTTC. It yields the protein CASSSRQGRYEQYF. Full variable domain (outside the CDR3, taken from reference TRBV19 and TRBJ2-7): DGGITQSPKYLFRKEGQNVTLSCEQNLNHDAMYWYRQDPGQGLRLIYYSQIVNDFQKGDIAEGYSVSREKKESFPLTVTSAQKNPTAFYLCASSSRQGRYEQYFGPGTRLTVT.

The CDR3 loop reads CASSLMRGGDNEQFF. The CDR3 DNA follows: TGTGCCAGCAGCTTAATGCGGGGGGGTGACAATGAGCAGTTCTTC. This chain uses TRBV7-6 with TRBJ2-1; TRBD2 matches 9 bases. The CDR3 covers 15 residues. Trimming cost V 2 bases and J 5 bases; bases outside gene matches: 4. The germline gives CDR1 SGHVS, CDR2 FNYEAQ.

The J gene is TRBJ1-3, the V gene TRBV2; maybe TRBD1 (5 bases). The CDR3 is 14 amino acids. CDR1 is SNHLY and CDR2 is FYNNEI in the germline V gene. V lost 11 bases and J lost 0, with 14 bases in between. This CDR3 is CASPGVSSGNTIYF. The CDR3 bases are TGTGCCTCCCCGGGGGTCAGCTCTGGAAACACCATATATTTT.

This chain uses TRBV11-3 with TRBJ2-2, with D possibly TRBD1 on 6 matching bases. CDR3 size: 14 residues. The V end was cut by 4 bases, the J end by 4 bases, with 10 bases between. Germline lookup yields CDR1 SGHNT and CDR2 YENEEA. The CDR3 nucleotides read TGTGCCAGCAGCTCTGGACAGACCACCGGGGAGCTGTTTTTT. Protein product: CASSSGQTTGELFF. The variable domain in full, with the rest retrieved from reference TRBV11-3 and TRBJ2-2, is EAGVVQSPRYKIIEKKQPVAFWCNPISGHNTLYWYLQNLGQGPELLIRYENEEAVDDSQLPKDRFSAERLKGVDSTLKIQPAELGDSAVYLCASSSGQTTGELFFGEGSRLTVL.

The V call is TRBV7-2, the J call TRBJ2-1, with 9 positions matching TRBD1. J lost 1 base, V lost 5 bases, and 6 bases had no gene match. Germline-derived CDR1 and CDR2 are SGHTA and FQGNSA. The CDR3 loop spans 16 amino acids. As DNA, the CDR3 is TGTGCCAGCAGCGGCCGGACAGGGGTGTCCTACAATGAGCAGTTCTTC. Translation gives CASSGRTGVSYNEQFF.

The rearrangement joins TRBV25-1 to TRBJ2-1; weak D call: TRBD1 (6 bases). Germline V CDR1 and CDR2: MGHDK, SYGVNS. Trimming left V 4 bases short and J 12 bases short, with 13 bases between. The CDR3 is 12 amino acids. CDR3 loop: CASSGGHLGQFF. Here the CDR3 DNA reads TGTGCCAGCAGTGGGGGACACCTCGGGCAGTTCTTC.

The chain links TRBV4-1 to TRBJ2-7; 8 bases map to TRBD2. The CDR3 has 17 residues. V trimming: 3 bases; J trimming: 0 bases; junction bases outside the gene matches: 10. Germline V lookup: CDR1 MGHRA, CDR2 YSYEKL. The CDR3 sequence: CASSHGVSGASSYEQYF. The DNA of the CDR3 is TGCGCCAGCAGCCATGGAGTTAGCGGGGCAAGCTCCTACGAGCAGTACTTC.

The V call is TRBV2, the J call TRBJ2-7, with 8 nucleotides matching TRBD2. This CDR3 is built from 14 residues. With 6 bases clipped from V and 7 bases from J, the junction kept 11 bases outside the gene matches. Germline V lookup: CDR1 SNHLY, CDR2 FYNNEI. The CDR3 nucleotides are TGTGCCAGCAGCGTTAGCGGGGTGGGGGTTGAGCAGTACTTC. It is translated as CASSVSGVGVEQYF.

The chain uses TRBV5-1 and TRBJ1-4, with D maybe TRBD1 (5 bases). This CDR3 comprises 15 residues. Germline V gene data show CDR1 as SGHRS and CDR2 as YFSETQ. The V gene lost 3 bases and the J gene lost 0 bases, with 9 bases spanning the gap. The DNA for the CDR3 is TGCGCCAGCAGCTCCAGGGTTGCAACTAATGAAAAACTGTTTTTT. It translates to CASSSRVATNEKLFF.

The chain joins TRBV21-1 to TRBJ1-1; the table calls TRBD1, which could not be checked here. TRBV21-1 is annotated as a pseudogene. This CDR3 is built from 13 residues. CDR3 nucleotides: TGTGCCAGCAGGGGACAGGGGAACACTGAAGCTTTCTTT. It specifies CASRGQGNTEAFF.

The CDR3 bases are TGTGCCAGCAGCTCCGGGACAGGGAATGGCAATGAGCAGTTCTTC. Protein: CASSSGTGNGNEQFF. The chain recombines TRBV5-6 with TRBJ2-1, with 9 bases identical to TRBD1. The J segment lost 6 bases and the V segment lost 3 bases, leaving 7 bases of the junction unmatched. The CDR3 sequence is 15 residues long. The germline V gene encodes CDR1 SGHDT and CDR2 YYEEEE.